The clone carrying this T cell receptor beta chain came up once. No antigen is known for it. This sample is drawn from a study of T cell responses to AZD1222 COVID-19 vaccine. Study-level background: Samples with a second dose at about 4 or about 12 weeks were pooled together.

General study results and limits: Scientists sampled the repertoires only once the peak T cell response had passed. As reported, nearly half of all spike-specific TCRs target variant regions that are unmutated. The sample set comprised mostly white British donors with more females, and clonal diversity was possibly underestimated.

TCRdb's copy holds only in-frame clones and misses some; the assay was immunoSEQ multiplex PCR. The sample shows some 110,000 clones, almost 90% of them seen only once. V shed 6 bases and J 11 bases; nucleotides not matched to a gene: 7. The CDR3 extends over 13 amino acids. Germline CDR1 is SEHNR and CDR2 is FQNEAQ (reference sequence). This material consisted of peripheral blood, taken on day 0 of AZD1222 vaccination. The chain is built from TRBV7-9 and TRBJ1-4; 9 bases align to TRBD1. The TCR sequence derives from an adult in good health. CDR3 sequence: CASSWDREGKLFF. The CDR3 DNA reads as TGTGCCAGCAGTTGGGACAGGGAGGGCAAACTGTTTTTT. Full variable domain (rest looked up from reference TRBV7-9 and TRBJ1-4): DTGVSQNPRHKITKRGQNVTFRCDPISEHNRLYWYRQTLGQGPEFLTYFQNEAQLEKSRLLSDRFSAERPKGSFSTLEIQRTEQGDSAMYLCASSWDREGKLFFGSGTQLSVL.